This paragraph reports one T cell receptor beta chain. No antigen is known for it. This specimen comes from a study of glioma-infiltrating T cells. Study-wide results and limits: CDR3 overlap between tissue and blood was very small. Non-neoplastic patients had below-expected tissue-blood divergence, while all gliomas exceeded expectation.

Per germline, CDR1 MNHEY and CDR2 SVGEGT. The CDR3 spans 14 residues. Trimming took 10 bases from V and 0 from J, leaving 13 bases between them. TCR alpha and beta CDR3 regions were amplified from RNA using iRepertoire nested multiplex PCR. For one-step reverse transcription and amplification, roughly 95-450 ng of tissue mRNA or PBMC total RNA was used. TCRdb fed the multiplex PCR reads into MiXCR, producing one record per CDR3 protein. The profile shows about 110,000 distinct CDR3 sequences, around a quarter of them singletons. The chain is built from TRBV6-2 or TRBV6-3 and TRBJ2-1, with D unresolved. This clonotype originated in a human donor with low-grade glioma or glioblastoma, undergoing nonglioma brain surgery, or in good health (not recorded which). Sample: glioma tissue, nonneoplastic brain tissue, or PBMCs (not recorded which). This CDR3 is CATAPDRSYNEQFF. For the CDR3, the DNA is TGTGCCACCGCACCCGACCGCTCCTACAATGAGCAGTTCTTC.